The rows below give T cell receptor beta chains drawn from one sample of a study of cytomegalovirus exposure and HLA in healthy donors. Clones were sequenced by immunoSEQ multiplex PCR, and TCRdb holds only the in-frame ones, with some missing. This table holds about 130,000 clones, approximately 80% found once. Source material: PBMCs. All receptors derive from a man aged 40-49 years in good health and CMV-seronegative. Each CDR3 is given with its conserved first and last residue. The D gene is left open where the match is weak. Size tells how often a clone was seen (once, few, many) or the class of an expanded clone, and some rows leave it out.

TRBJ2-1	NA	TRBD1	TRBV5-6	CASSSYRGSYNEQFF	TGTGCCAGCAGCTCGTACAGGGGTTCCTACAATGAGCAGTTCTTC
TRBJ2-1	NA	NA	TRBV18	CASSHQDQAAYNEQFF	TGTGCCAGCTCACACCAGGATCAAGCTGCCTACAATGAGCAGTTCTTC
TRBJ1-1	few	NA	TRBV4-1	CASSQESWSTEAFF	TGCGCCAGCAGCCAAGAATCTTGGAGCACTGAAGCTTTCTTT
TRBJ2-7	NA	NA	TRBV4-1	CASSDSLSYEQYF	TGCGCCAGCAGCGACTCCCTCTCCTACGAGCAGTACTTC
TRBJ1-1	NA	NA	TRBV2	CASSGPGGGDTEAFF	TGTGCCAGCAGTGGCCCCGGGGGGGGCGACACTGAAGCTTTCTTT
TRBJ1-3	once	TRBD1	TRBV6-1	CASSEEDRVNTIYF	TGTGCCAGCAGTGAAGAAGACAGGGTAAACACCATATATTTT
TRBJ2-7	NA	NA	TRBV29-1	CSVGGNGEQYF	TGCAGCGTTGGAGGGAATGGCGAGCAGTACTTC
TRBJ1-2	NA	NA	TRBV30	CAWSVGQAHSGYTF	TGTGCCTGGAGTGTAGGCCAGGCGCACTCAGGCTACACCTTC
TRBJ2-3	NA	NA	TRBV19	CASSMFLQSTDTQYF	TGTGCCAGTAGTATGTTCCTGCAGAGCACAGATACGCAGTATTTT
TRBJ2-2	NA	NA	TRBV30	CAWSVRLELFF	TGTGCCTGGAGTGTACGACTCGAGCTGTTTTTT
TRBJ2-1	NA	NA	TRBV7-9	CASSRGYNEQFF	TGTGCCAGCAGCCGGGGCTACAATGAGCAGTTCTTC
TRBJ2-7	NA	NA	TRBV30	CAWRGGKTYEQYF	TGTGCCTGGAGAGGCGGGAAAACCTACGAGCAGTACTTC
TRBJ1-2	NA	TRBD1	TRBV28	CASSLNHAGGRDYGYTF	TGTGCCAGCAGTTTAAATCACGCAGGGGGTAGGGACTATGGCTACACCTTC
TRBJ2-5	NA	NA	TRBV7-2	CASSSPSGETQYF	TGTGCCAGCAGCTCCCCCTCGGGGGAGACCCAGTACTTC
TRBJ1-2	NA	NA	TRBV29-1	CSVHIGQRLDGYTF	TGCAGCGTTCATATCGGACAGCGTCTTGATGGCTACACCTTC
TRBJ1-1	NA	NA	TRBV4-2	CASSQDWWRAGGAFF	TGTGCCAGCAGCCAAGATTGGTGGCGGGCGGGGGGAGCTTTCTTT
TRBJ1-1	NA	NA	TRBV7-2	CASSLAAAGEAFF	TGTGCCAGCAGCTTAGCCGCCGCAGGGGAAGCTTTCTTT
TRBJ2-7	NA	NA	TRBV5-5	CASSLVGGQSPYEQYF	TGTGCCAGCAGCTTGGTAGGCGGCCAAAGTCCCTACGAGCAGTACTTC
TRBJ2-7	NA	NA	TRBV7-8	CASSLDHSRSSYEQYF	TGTGCCAGCAGCTTAGACCACTCCCGAAGCTCCTACGAGCAGTACTTC
TRBJ1-5	NA	NA	TRBV7-9	CASSLTERNQPQHF	TGTGCCAGCAGCTTAACAGAGCGCAATCAGCCCCAGCATTTT
TRBJ2-7	NA	NA	TRBV2	CASSTPDWAGEQYF	TGTGCCAGCAGTACCCCCGACTGGGCGGGCGAGCAGTACTTC
TRBJ2-3	NA	NA	TRBV15	CATSRGRGTASTDTQYF	TGTGCCACCAGCAGAGGCCGCGGGACAGCTAGCACAGATACGCAGTATTTT
TRBJ1-2	NA	NA	TRBV6-5	CASSSSVNGYTF	TGTGCCAGCAGTTCCAGTGTCAATGGCTACACCTTC